These 24 T cell receptor beta chains were all obtained from the same sample, sequenced in a study of cytomegalovirus exposure and HLA in healthy donors. A multiplex PCR was run with 60 Vbeta primers and 13 Jbeta primers. This table comes from immunoSEQ multiplex PCR, and its TCRdb copy is limited to in-frame clones, with some not included. The sample has roughly 80,000 clones, around 80% seen once. The sequenced sample was PBMCs. The receptors derive from a man over 45 in good health and CMV-seropositive.

The chain links TRBV4-1 to TRBJ2-3, with 7 bases identical to TRBD2. Germline V lookup: CDR1 MGHRA, CDR2 YSYEKL. V was clipped by 1 base and J by 10 bases; unmatched bases: 14. The CDR3 covers 16 residues. CDR3 in amino acids: CASSQALAAQRRAQYF. DNA of the CDR3: TGCGCCAGCAGCCAAGCCCTAGCGGCCCAACGGAGGGCGCAGTATTTT.

The gene calls are TRBV7-9 and TRBJ2-1; D gene unclear. Germline CDR1 reads SEHNR; CDR2 reads FQNEAQ (reference sequence). This CDR3 contains 17 residues. The germline V and J ends were trimmed by 4 bases and 0 bases, with 16 bases remaining between them. For the CDR3, the DNA is TGTGCCAGCAGCTCCCAAAAAGAAATGCGCTCCTACAATGAGCAGTTCTTC. Translating gives CASSSQKEMRSYNEQFF. Together with reference TRBV7-9 and TRBJ2-1, the CDR3 gives the full variable domain: DTGVSQNPRHKITKRGQNVTFRCDPISEHNRLYWYRQTLGQGPEFLTYFQNEAQLEKSRLLSDRFSAERPKGSFSTLEIQRTEQGDSAMYLCASSSQKEMRSYNEQFFGPGTRLTVL.

The gene calls are TRBV7-9 and TRBJ2-1; TRBD2 matches at 11 bases. V lost 1 base to trimming and J lost 9 bases; unmatched junction nucleotides: 5. CDR1 and CDR2 (germline): SEHNR, FQNEAQ (reference sequence). The CDR3 is 15 residues long. Here the CDR3 DNA reads TGTGCCAGCAGCTTAGTCACTAGCGGGAGTTTTGAGCAGTTCTTC. It translates to CASSLVTSGSFEQFF.

The rearrangement links TRBV10-3 to TRBJ2-1, with TRBD2 matching over 7 bases. Germline loops: CDR1 ENHRY, CDR2 SYGVKD. Trimming at V came to 10 bases and at J to 4 bases, leaving 19 bases not matched to a gene. The CDR3 length is 17 residues. This CDR3 reads CASHHPAGVPIYNEQFF. CDR3 DNA sequence: TGTGCCAGCCATCACCCGGCGGGAGTCCCAATTTACAATGAGCAGTTCTTC.

V gene TRBV11-2 combines with J gene TRBJ2-7; D ambiguous. CDR1 SGHAT and CDR2 FQNNGV come from the germline V gene. This CDR3 region has 13 residues. Trimming shortened V by 9 bases and J by 1 base, and 13 bases separated the two germline ends. Written as DNA, the CDR3 is TGTGCCAGTAACTCACTTTCTTCCTACGAGCAGTACTTC. It codes for CASNSLSSYEQYF.

This clone appeared once. J is TRBJ2-7 and V is TRBV27, with 9 bases aligning to TRBD1. Per germline, CDR1 MNHEY and CDR2 SMNVEV (reference sequence). V gave up 5 bases and J gave up 0 bases; unmatched junction bases: 8. The CDR3 is 16 amino acids. This CDR3 reads CASSPWGQGLSYEQYF. DNA for the CDR3: TGTGCCAGCAGTCCATGGGGACAGGGCCTCTCCTACGAGCAGTACTTC.

The chain uses TRBV5-6 and TRBJ2-1, with no clear D. The V and J ends lost 0 bases and 3 bases respectively, with 19 bases between them. The CDR3 sequence is 18 residues long. The germline gives CDR1 SGHDT, CDR2 YYEEEE. CDR3 sequence: CASSLGLPLERYYNEQFF. The CDR3 DNA reads TGTGCCAGCAGCTTGGGACTGCCCTTAGAGAGGTACTACAATGAGCAGTTCTTC. Combining the CDR3 with reference TRBV5-6 and TRBJ2-1 gives the whole variable domain DAGVTQSPTHLIKTRGQQVTLRCSPKSGHDTVSWYQQALGQGPQFIFQYYEEEERQRGNFPDRFSGHQFPNYSSELNVNALLLGDSALYLCASSLGLPLERYYNEQFFGPGTRLTVL.

This chain uses TRBV7-2 with TRBJ1-1, with no clear D. Deletions cut 5 bases from V and 4 bases from J, with 14 bases between. The CDR3 covers 14 residues. The germline V gene has CDR1 SGHTA and CDR2 FQGNSA. DNA of the CDR3: TGTGCCAGCAGCCTCTACAGTGGTGGCACTGAAGCTTTCTTT. It codes for CASSLYSGGTEAFF.

The chain joins TRBV19 to TRBJ2-7, with a tentative D call TRBD2 (6 bases). The CDR3 extends over 15 amino acids. Looked up from germline, CDR1 is LNHDA and CDR2 is SQIVND (reference sequence). The germline V and J ends were trimmed by 1 base and 1 base, with 11 bases remaining between them. CDR3 residues: CASSIGGSGSYEQYF. The CDR3, as DNA: TGTGCCAGTAGTATAGGGGGTAGCGGATCCTACGAGCAGTACTTC.

This chain connects TRBV30 to TRBJ1-5; 9 bases map to TRBD1. This CDR3 comprises 18 residues. V was pared by 0 bases and J by 6 bases, with 15 bases of the junction left unmatched. Germline CDR1 and CDR2: GTSNPN and SVGIG (reference sequence). DNA for the CDR3: TGTGCCTGGAGTGTACTGGTAGAAGGGACAGGGACGACTCAGCCCCAGCATTTT. It encodes CAWSVLVEGTGTTQPQHF.

The chain has TRBV4-2 and TRBJ1-2, with a weak D call TRBD1 (6 bases). Trimming took 1 base from V and 0 from J, leaving 12 bases between them. Germline V gives CDR1 LGHNA, CDR2 YNFKEQ. This CDR3 comprises 16 residues. In DNA form, the CDR3 reads TGTGCCAGCAGCCAAGTCTGGACAGATCCTAACTATGGCTACACCTTC. This encodes CASSQVWTDPNYGYTF.

This clone was found a few times. The chain links TRBV7-9 to TRBJ2-3, with 13 bases that match TRBD2. Germline V gene data show CDR1 as SEHNR and CDR2 as FQNEAQ (reference sequence). The V segment lost 5 bases and the J segment 2 bases; nucleotides outside the gene matches: 4. The length of the CDR3 is 16 residues. The CDR3 region is CASSVGTSGTTDTQYF. CDR3 in DNA: TGTGCCAGCAGCGTCGGGACTAGCGGGACCACAGATACGCAGTATTTT.

The chain uses TRBV2 and TRBJ2-7; 7 nucleotides align to TRBD2. Trimming cost V 6 bases and J 2 bases; bases outside gene matches: 10. CDR1 and CDR2 from the germline V gene are SNHLY and FYNNEI. This CDR3 contains 15 residues. The CDR3 DNA follows: TGTGCCAGCAGAGCCATAGCGGGCCCCCCCTACGAGCAGTACTTC. Translation gives CASRAIAGPPYEQYF. Full variable domain (outside the CDR3, taken from reference TRBV2 and TRBJ2-7): EPEVTQTPSHQVTQMGQEVILRCVPISNHLYFYWYRQILGQKVEFLVSFYNNEISEKSEIFDDQFSVERPDGSNFTLKIRSTKLEDSAMYFCASRAIAGPPYEQYFGPGTRLTVT.

This chain connects TRBV7-6 to TRBJ2-7, with 7 bases fitting TRBD2. The CDR3 covers 16 residues. CDR1 SGHVS and CDR2 FNYEAQ come from the germline V gene. Trimming removed 1 base from V and 2 bases from J; junction bases left unmatched: 8. The DNA for the CDR3 is TGTGCCAGCAGCTTAGAAAGTCTAGCGGAGCCCTACGAGCAGTACTTC. It specifies CASSLESLAEPYEQYF.

Remarks on this clone: Within the sample, other DNA sequences also encode this same CDR3. The genes are TRBV19 and TRBJ2-7; D is possibly TRBD1 (5 bases). V shed 4 bases and J shed 3 bases, with 7 bases lying between them. Germline-derived CDR1 and CDR2 are LNHDA and SQIVND (reference sequence). This CDR3 contains 12 residues. DNA for the CDR3: TGTGCCAGTAGTACCCAGGGCTACGAGCAGTACTTC. This codes for CASSTQGYEQYF.

J is TRBJ2-4 and V is TRBV10-2; 9 bases map to TRBD1. The CDR3 totals 14 residues. With V trimmed by 2 bases and J by 7 bases, 3 bases remained unmatched. Germline V lookup: CDR1 WSHSY, CDR2 SAAADI. CDR3 coding DNA: TGCGCCAGCAGTGAGACAGGGGGCGCGAACATTCAGTACTTC. It is translated as CASSETGGANIQYF.

The chain links TRBV9 to TRBJ1-1, with a possible D match to TRBD1 (6 bases). Between the trimmed V and J ends, which lost 4 bases and 3 bases, there was a span of 16 bases. This CDR3 contains 15 residues. Germline-derived CDR1 and CDR2 are SGDLS and YYNGEE. This chain's CDR3 is CASSPGHSEDTEAFF. CDR3 sequence (DNA): TGTGCCAGCAGCCCGGGACATTCAGAGGACACTGAAGCTTTCTTT.

A few counts support this clone. The V and J genes are TRBV2 and TRBJ2-5, with TRBD2 identical over 11 bases. CDR1 is SNHLY, CDR2 FYNNEI, per germline. This CDR3 has 14 residues. Trimming removed 6 bases from V and 10 bases from J; junction bases left unmatched: 10. The CDR3 region is CASRGPGLAVLQYF. The CDR3 DNA is TGTGCCAGCAGAGGGCCGGGACTAGCGGTCCTCCAGTACTTC. The variable domain in full, with the rest retrieved from reference TRBV2 and TRBJ2-5, is EPEVTQTPSHQVTQMGQEVILRCVPISNHLYFYWYRQILGQKVEFLVSFYNNEISEKSEIFDDQFSVERPDGSNFTLKIRSTKLEDSAMYFCASRGPGLAVLQYFGPGTRLLVL.

The chain carries TRBV10-2 and TRBJ2-7, with D tentatively TRBD2 (6 bases). The CDR3 is 14 residues long. Trimming left V 6 bases short and J 4 bases short, with 16 bases between. Germline V gene data show CDR1 as WSHSY and CDR2 as SAAADI. CDR3 protein: CASSPGLGSYEQYF. The CDR3 DNA follows: TGCGCCAGCAGCCCGGGACTCGGGTCGTACGAGCAGTACTTC.

This rearrangement joins TRBV7-9 to TRBJ2-5, with 9 bases matching TRBD1. V shed 5 bases, J shed 7 bases, and the junction held 5 bases outside the gene matches. The germline V gene encodes CDR1 SEHNR and CDR2 FQNEAQ (reference sequence). This CDR3 has 13 residues. The CDR3 is CASSNQGQGTQYF. CDR3 nucleotides: TGTGCCAGCAGCAACCAGGGACAGGGGACCCAGTACTTC.

J is TRBJ2-5 and V is TRBV11-2; weak D call: TRBD1 (6 bases). This CDR3 has 16 amino acids. V was clipped by 8 bases and J by 2 bases, with 21 bases between them. Germline-derived CDR1 and CDR2 are SGHAT and FQNNGV. CDR3 sequence (DNA): TGTGCCAGCGGCCGAGTTACAGGGCCTGGGCAAGAGACCCAGTACTTC. It translates to CASGRVTGPGQETQYF.

J is TRBJ1-2 and V is TRBV11-3, with 8 bases matching TRBD1. Germline values: CDR1 SGHNT, CDR2 YENEEA. This CDR3 has 17 amino acids. V shed 5 bases, J shed 1 base, and the junction held 12 bases outside the gene matches. CDR3 sequence reads: CASSPIRDRPLNYGYTF. Here the CDR3 DNA reads TGTGCCAGCAGCCCAATCCGGGACAGGCCCCTTAACTATGGCTACACCTTC.

The CDR3 loop is CASSGQGTAVDTEAFF. The CDR3 coding sequence is TGTGCCAGCAGTGGTCAAGGGACAGCCGTGGACACTGAAGCTTTCTTT. The chain links TRBV2 to TRBJ1-1, with TRBD1 matching 7 bases. This CDR3 region has 16 residues. The V gene end was trimmed by 4 bases and the J gene end by 3 bases; junction bases not matched to a gene: 11. Germline-derived CDR1 and CDR2 are SNHLY and FYNNEI.

The V call is TRBV4-2, the J call TRBJ1-3, with D possibly being TRBD1 (5 bases). Germline values: CDR1 LGHNA, CDR2 YNFKEQ. V dropped 5 bases and J dropped 2 bases, with 7 bases sitting between them. The length of the CDR3 is 13 residues. In nucleotides, the CDR3 is TGTGCCAGCAGCGGAGGGGCTGGAAACACCATATATTTT. Translating it yields CASSGGAGNTIYF.